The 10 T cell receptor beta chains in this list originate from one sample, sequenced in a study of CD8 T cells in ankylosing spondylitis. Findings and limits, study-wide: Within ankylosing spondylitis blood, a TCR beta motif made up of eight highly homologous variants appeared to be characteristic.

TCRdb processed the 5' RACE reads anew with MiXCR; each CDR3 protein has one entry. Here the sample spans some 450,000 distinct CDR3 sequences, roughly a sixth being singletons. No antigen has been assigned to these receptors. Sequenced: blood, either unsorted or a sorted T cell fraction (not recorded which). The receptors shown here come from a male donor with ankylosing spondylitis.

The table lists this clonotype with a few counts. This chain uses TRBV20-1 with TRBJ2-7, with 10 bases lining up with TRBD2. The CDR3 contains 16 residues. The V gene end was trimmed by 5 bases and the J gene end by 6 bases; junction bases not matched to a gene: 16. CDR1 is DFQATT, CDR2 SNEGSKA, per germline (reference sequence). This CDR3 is CSALGLAGVRGGEQYF. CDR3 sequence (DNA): TGCAGTGCTCTGGGGCTAGCGGGGGTCCGGGGAGGCGAGCAGTACTTC.

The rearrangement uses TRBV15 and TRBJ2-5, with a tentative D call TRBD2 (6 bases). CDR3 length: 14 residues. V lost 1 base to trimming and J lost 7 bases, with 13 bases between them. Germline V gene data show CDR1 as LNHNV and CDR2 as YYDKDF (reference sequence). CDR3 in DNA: TGTGCCACCAGCAGAGCTCGGGGGAAGGGGACCCAGTACTTC. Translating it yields CATSRARGKGTQYF.

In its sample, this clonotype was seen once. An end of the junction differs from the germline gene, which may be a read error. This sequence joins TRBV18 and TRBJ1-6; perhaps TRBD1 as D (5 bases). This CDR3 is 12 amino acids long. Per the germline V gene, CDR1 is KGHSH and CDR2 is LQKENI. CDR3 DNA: TGTGCCAGCTCACCAGACAGCACGCGCTGGTACTTT. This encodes CASSPDSTRWYF.

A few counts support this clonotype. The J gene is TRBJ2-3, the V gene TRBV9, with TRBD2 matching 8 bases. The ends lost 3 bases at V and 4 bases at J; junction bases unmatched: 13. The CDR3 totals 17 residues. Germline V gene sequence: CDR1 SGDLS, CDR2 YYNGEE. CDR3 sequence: CASSGTSMGPRADTQYF. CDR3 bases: TGTGCCAGCAGCGGGACTAGCATGGGGCCTCGGGCAGATACGCAGTATTTT.

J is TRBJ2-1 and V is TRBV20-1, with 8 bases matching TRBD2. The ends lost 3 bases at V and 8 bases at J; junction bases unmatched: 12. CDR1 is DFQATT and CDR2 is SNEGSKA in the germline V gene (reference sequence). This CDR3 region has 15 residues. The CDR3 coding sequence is TGCAGTGCTAGCCCTCCCAGCGGGAGCGTGGATGAGCAGTTCTTC. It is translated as CSASPPSGSVDEQFF.

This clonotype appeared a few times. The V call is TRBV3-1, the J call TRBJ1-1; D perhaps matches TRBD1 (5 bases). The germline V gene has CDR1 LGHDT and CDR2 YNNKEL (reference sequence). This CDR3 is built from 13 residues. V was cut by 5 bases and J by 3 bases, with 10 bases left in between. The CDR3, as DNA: TGTGCCAGCAGCGTACAGGTTCACACTGAAGCTTTCTTT. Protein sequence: CASSVQVHTEAFF.

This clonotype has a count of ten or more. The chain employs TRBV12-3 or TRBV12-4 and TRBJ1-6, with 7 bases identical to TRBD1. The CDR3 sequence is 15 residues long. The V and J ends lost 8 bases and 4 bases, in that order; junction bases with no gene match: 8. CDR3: CASRDSFPYNSPLHF. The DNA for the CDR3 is TGTGCCAGCCGGGACAGCTTCCCGTATAATTCACCCCTCCACTTT.

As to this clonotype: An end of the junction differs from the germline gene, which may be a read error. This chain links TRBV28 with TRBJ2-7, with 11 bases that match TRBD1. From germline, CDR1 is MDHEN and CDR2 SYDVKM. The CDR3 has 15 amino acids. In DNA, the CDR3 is TGTGACAGCAGTTCGGGACAGGGGGTTCCCTACGAGCAGTACTTC. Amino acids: CDSSSGQGVPYEQYF.

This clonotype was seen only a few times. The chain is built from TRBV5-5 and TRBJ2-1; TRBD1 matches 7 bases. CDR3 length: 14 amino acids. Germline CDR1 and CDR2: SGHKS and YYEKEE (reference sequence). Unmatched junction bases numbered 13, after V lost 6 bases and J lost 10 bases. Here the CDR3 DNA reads TGTGCCAGCACCCAATTAACAACAGGGGAAGAGCAGTTCTTC. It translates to CASTQLTTGEEQFF.

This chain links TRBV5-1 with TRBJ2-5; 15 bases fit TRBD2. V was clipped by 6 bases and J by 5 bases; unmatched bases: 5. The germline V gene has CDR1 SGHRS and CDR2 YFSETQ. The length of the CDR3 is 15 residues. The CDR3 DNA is TGCGCCAGCAACCTGGGGACTAGCGGGGGGGAGACCCAGTACTTC. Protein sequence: CASNLGTSGGETQYF.